Listed here are 4 T cell receptor beta chains from one sample, sequenced in a study of CD8 T cells in Susac syndrome. The RNA, 0.5 to 1 ug, was put through reverse transcription using random hexamers. Each CDR3 protein is one row after TCRdb ran MiXCR on the immunoSEQ multiplex PCR reads. The top ten clones hold over 0.1% of a sample with some 260,000 distinct CDR3 sequences, 70% to 90% of them seen once. Sequenced sample: CD8+ T cells from PBMCs. These receptors came from a human donor with multiple sclerosis.

V is TRBV5-1 and J is TRBJ1-2; the match to TRBD1 covers 9 bases. Trimming cost V 3 bases and J 4 bases; bases outside gene matches: 10. Germline V CDR1 and CDR2: SGHRS, YFSETQ. The CDR3 length is 16 residues. CDR3 sequence reads: CASSWGQGPDRYGYTF. The CDR3 region has the DNA TGCGCCAGCAGCTGGGGACAGGGCCCGGATCGCTATGGCTACACCTTC.

This chain links TRBV2 with TRBJ2-1; TRBD2 agrees at 14 bases. This CDR3 comprises 19 residues. J lost 2 bases, V lost 4 bases, and 10 bases had no gene match. Germline assignment: CDR1 SNHLY and CDR2 FYNNEI. The CDR3 protein is CASSGGAGTSGSTYNEQFF. CDR3 in DNA: TGTGCCAGCAGTGGGGGGGCAGGGACTAGCGGGAGTACCTACAATGAGCAGTTCTTC.

The rearrangement uses TRBV4-1 and TRBJ2-4, with D possibly being TRBD2 (5 bases). V was trimmed by 2 bases and J by 0 bases, leaving 23 bases between them. Germline V lookup: CDR1 MGHRA, CDR2 YSYEKL. This CDR3 spans 20 amino acids. This CDR3 reads CASSQSQAVLRELAKNIQYF. Written as DNA, the CDR3 is TGCGCCAGCAGCCAAAGCCAGGCGGTACTGAGGGAACTAGCCAAAAACATTCAGTACTTC.

The chain uses TRBV29-1 and TRBJ2-1; TRBD1 might be the D (5 bases). V was pared by 6 bases and J by 0 bases, with 12 bases between. In germline, CDR1 is SQVTM, CDR2 ANQGSEA. The CDR3 runs 14 residues. Here the CDR3 DNA reads TGCAGCGTCGCGGACATTAGCTCCTACAATGAGCAGTTCTTC. Residues: CSVADISSYNEQFF.